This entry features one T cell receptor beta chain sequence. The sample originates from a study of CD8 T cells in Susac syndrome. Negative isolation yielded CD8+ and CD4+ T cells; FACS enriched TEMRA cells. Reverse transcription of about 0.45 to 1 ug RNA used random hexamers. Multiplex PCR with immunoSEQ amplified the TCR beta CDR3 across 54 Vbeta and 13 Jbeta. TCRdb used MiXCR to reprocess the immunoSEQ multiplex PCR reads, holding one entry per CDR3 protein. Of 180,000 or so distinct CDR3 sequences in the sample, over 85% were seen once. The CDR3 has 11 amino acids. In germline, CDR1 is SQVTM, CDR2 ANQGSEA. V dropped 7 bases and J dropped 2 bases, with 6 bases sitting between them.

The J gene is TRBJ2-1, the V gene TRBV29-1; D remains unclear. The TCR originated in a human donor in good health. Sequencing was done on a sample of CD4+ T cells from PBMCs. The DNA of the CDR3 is TGCAGCGCCGCAGCCTACAATGAGCAGTTCTTC. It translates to CSAAAYNEQFF.